Listed below are T cell receptor beta chains from one sample, sequenced in a study of T cell responses to AZD1222 COVID-19 vaccine. TCRdb's copy holds only in-frame clones and misses some; the assay was immunoSEQ multiplex PCR. Of about 120,000 clones in the sample, 80% to 90% were seen once. The sample was peripheral blood, taken on day 0 of AZD1222 vaccination. The receptors derive from an adult in good health. CDR3s include the opening cysteine and the closing phenylalanine or tryptophan. The D gene is left open where the match is weak. The listing skips clone size in some rows; elsewhere it reads once, few, many or a size class.

d_call j_call v_call clone_size cdr3_aa cdr3_nt
TRBD1 TRBJ1-3 TRBV28 . CASTGHPLLRDRGSDTIYF TGTGCCAGCACCGGCCACCCTTTGTTGCGGGACAGGGGTTCGGACACCATATATTTT
TRBD1 TRBJ2-7 TRBV4-1 once CASSQDKGAYEQYF TGCGCCAGCAGCCAAGATAAGGGGGCTTACGAGCAGTACTTC
. TRBJ1-2 TRBV5-5 few CASSLGGTAMGGYTF TGTGCCAGCAGCTTGGGCGGGACGGCCATGGGGGGCTACACCTTC
. TRBJ2-3 TRBV5-5 once CASSFGDTQYF TGTGCCAGCAGCTTCGGAGATACGCAGTATTTT
TRBD1 TRBJ1-2 TRBV7-2 . CASSLRIHDRDGYTF TGTGCCAGCAGCTTACGAATACATGACAGGGATGGCTACACCTTC
TRBD1 TRBJ1-5 TRBV5-1 . CASSPTGTAGGQPQHF TGCGCCAGCAGCCCGACCGGGACAGCCGGGGGTCAGCCCCAGCATTTT
. TRBJ2-4 TRBV6-1 . CASSEMTGPSRKAKNIQYF TGTGCCAGCAGTGAAATGACAGGCCCGTCGAGGAAAGCCAAAAACATTCAGTACTTC
. TRBJ1-5 TRBV5-4 . CASSLMGGDGNQPQHF TGTGCCAGCAGCTTGATGGGGGGCGACGGAAATCAGCCCCAGCATTTT
. TRBJ1-5 TRBV7-9 few CASSLGNDQPQHF TGTGCCAGCAGCTTAGGTAACGACCAGCCCCAGCATTTT
. TRBJ1-4 TRBV28 . CASSFSGRGLDEKLFF TGTGCCAGCAGTTTCAGCGGCAGGGGCCTTGATGAAAAACTGTTTTTT
. TRBJ2-7 TRBV7-9 . CASSPTGGTYEQYF TGTGCCAGCAGCCCCACCGGCGGGACCTACGAGCAGTACTTC
. TRBJ1-1 TRBV28 once CASSLPVRRGENTEAFF TGTGCCAGCAGTTTACCGGTGAGGAGGGGGGAAAACACTGAAGCTTTCTTT
. TRBJ2-7 TRBV28 few CASSLGLTYEQYF TGTGCCAGCAGTTTGGGCTTGACCTACGAGCAGTACTTC
. TRBJ1-5 TRBV5-6 . CASSLGSGGLQPQHF TGTGCCAGCAGCTTGGGTTCGGGGGGCCTTCAGCCCCAGCATTTT
. TRBJ1-4 TRBV28 . CASSLGQGGTNEKLFF TGTGCCAGCAGTTTAGGCCAGGGAGGAACTAATGAAAAACTGTTTTTT
. TRBJ2-7 TRBV18 . CASSSGAVQVDEQYF TGTGCCAGCTCCTCGGGGGCAGTCCAGGTCGACGAGCAGTACTTC
. TRBJ2-7 TRBV28 . CASSLGAREQYF TGTGCCAGCAGTTTGGGCGCGCGGGAGCAGTACTTC
TRBD1 TRBJ1-6 TRBV6-5 . CASSYSTGVHSPLHF TGTGCCAGCAGTTACTCGACAGGGGTGCATTCACCCCTCCACTTT
. TRBJ1-1 TRBV5-1 . CASSLGGSTEAFF TGCGCCAGCTCGCTTGGGGGCTCCACTGAAGCTTTCTTT
TRBD1 TRBJ1-2 TRBV4-3 . CASSPGGQHIYGYTF TGCGCCAGCAGCCCAGGGGGACAGCACATCTATGGCTACACCTTC
. TRBJ1-2 TRBV6-5 . CASTRGGFSVDYTF TGTGCCAGCACCCGGGGCGGCTTCTCAGTTGACTACACCTTC
. TRBJ1-3 TRBV14 . CASSPRLGNTIYF TGTGCCAGCAGCCCCCGTTTGGGAAACACCATATATTTT
. TRBJ1-4 TRBV7-2 . CASSRGLTGGTLHEKLFF TGTGCCAGCAGCCGGGGCCTCACGGGAGGGACCCTTCATGAAAAACTGTTTTTT
TRBD2 TRBJ2-1 TRBV2 . CASTGGSATQWDEQFF TGTGCCAGCACCGGGGGGAGCGCAACCCAATGGGATGAGCAGTTCTTC
TRBD2 TRBJ2-7 TRBV10-1 . CATRTSSSSYEQYF TGCGCCACCCGGACTAGTTCGAGCTCCTACGAGCAGTACTTC
TRBD2 TRBJ2-7 TRBV6-2/TRBV6-3 . CASSRPGLASHEQYF TGTGCCAGCAGCCGTCCGGGACTAGCGTCCCACGAGCAGTACTTC
. TRBJ1-1 TRBV6-2/TRBV6-3 . CASSYSPGTEAFF TGTGCCAGCAGTTACTCCCCGGGCACTGAAGCTTTCTTT
TRBD1 TRBJ1-3 TRBV28 . CASSFGGDSSGNTIYF TGTGCCAGCAGTTTTGGCGGGGACAGCTCTGGAAACACCATATATTTT
. TRBJ1-2 TRBV9 . CASSVLGIGYTF TGTGCCAGCAGCGTCCTCGGGATTGGCTACACCTTC
TRBD1 TRBJ1-3 TRBV6-5 . CASTKRTGGYTIYF TGTGCCAGCACCAAGCGGACAGGGGGATACACCATATATTTT
TRBD1 TRBJ1-5 TRBV7-2 . CASSLGQGNNQPQHF TGTGCCAGCAGCTTGGGACAGGGAAACAATCAGCCCCAGCATTTT
TRBD1 TRBJ1-6 TRBV27 . CASSFAGQGFSPLHF TGTGCCAGCAGTTTTGCAGGACAGGGCTTTTCACCCCTCCACTTT
. TRBJ1-5 TRBV28 few CASSLPGDQPQHF TGTGCCAGCAGTTTACCCGGGGATCAGCCCCAGCATTTT
TRBD2 TRBJ2-3 TRBV7-2 once CASSFGTRQSTDTQYF TGTGCCAGCAGCTTCGGGACTAGACAAAGCACAGATACGCAGTATTTT
. TRBJ2-5 TRBV6-2/TRBV6-3 . CASSQETQYF TGTGCCAGCAGTCAAGAGACCCAGTACTTC
TRBD1 TRBJ2-2 TRBV6-5 . CASSYTQGASGELFF TGTGCCAGCAGTTACACTCAGGGGGCTAGCGGGGAGCTGTTTTTT
TRBD1 TRBJ1-2 TRBV28 . CASSRDRAGYTF TGTGCCAGCAGTAGGGACAGAGCTGGCTACACCTTC
TRBD1 TRBJ2-5 TRBV19 . CASSPAGTGTGTQYF TGTGCCAGTAGTCCGGCCGGGACAGGGACTGGGACCCAGTACTTC
. TRBJ2-7 TRBV28 . CASSPRDSYSYEQYF TGTGCCAGCAGCCCCCGGGACTCCTACTCCTACGAGCAGTACTTC
. TRBJ2-6 TRBV19 . CAVRPGANVLTF TGTGCCGTTCGGCCAGGGGCCAACGTCCTGACTTTC
TRBD1 TRBJ2-2 TRBV10-3 . CAISVGSRGTDGTGELFF TGTGCCATCAGTGTGGGGTCCCGAGGGACAGACGGCACCGGGGAGCTGTTTTTT
. TRBJ2-7 TRBV5-6 . CASSPLDSSYEQYF TGTGCCAGCAGCCCGCTGGACAGTTCCTACGAGCAGTACTTC
TRBD2 TRBJ2-1 TRBV5-1 . CASSQPLRRLAGGVGYNEQFF TGCGCCAGCAGCCAGCCCCTTCGTAGACTAGCGGGAGGAGTAGGGTACAATGAGCAGTTCTTC
. TRBJ2-7 TRBV10-3 . CAISEPAEIGVSTYEQYF TGTGCCATCAGTGAGCCGGCAGAAATCGGTGTTAGCACCTACGAGCAGTACTTC
. TRBJ2-7 TRBV6-5 . CASSYSRYEQYF TGTGCCAGCAGTTACTCGAGGTACGAGCAGTACTTC
. TRBJ1-2 TRBV5-4 . CASTTGQNYGYTF TGTGCCAGCACCACCGGACAGAACTATGGCTACACCTTC
. TRBJ1-1 TRBV7-6 . CASSLALGTEAFF TGTGCCAGCAGCTTAGCGCTTGGCACTGAAGCTTTCTTT
. TRBJ2-6 TRBV7-2 . CASSSSGALHSGANVLTF TGTGCCAGCAGCTCTTCCGGGGCCCTCCACTCTGGGGCCAACGTCCTGACTTTC
TRBD1 TRBJ1-2 TRBV7-9 . CASSADRNYGYTF TGTGCCAGCAGCGCGGACAGGAACTATGGCTACACCTTC
. TRBJ1-2 TRBV6-2/TRBV6-3 once CASSRTSANYGYTF TGTGCCAGCAGTCGGACGTCGGCTAACTATGGCTACACCTTC
TRBD2 TRBJ2-5 TRBV9 . CASSTGGTFQETQYF TGTGCCAGCAGCACCGGGGGGACCTTCCAAGAGACCCAGTACTTC
. TRBJ2-6 TRBV5-4 . CASSHEGLNPSGANVLTF TGTGCCAGCAGCCACGAGGGGCTGAACCCCTCTGGGGCCAACGTCCTGACTTTC
. TRBJ2-3 TRBV5-1 . CASSLAYTDTQYF TGCGCCAGCAGCTTGGCCTACACAGATACGCAGTATTTT